The entry below gives a single T cell receptor (beta chain) sequence along with its context. The data were produced by immunoSEQ multiplex PCR, yet TCRdb's version contains in-frame clones alone and is incomplete. The sample has about 88,000 clones, approximately 89% seen once. The data are from a study of OX40 agonist ivuxolimab in advanced cancers. CDR1 SNHLY and CDR2 FYNNEI come from the germline V gene. V dropped 8 bases and J dropped 2; count of bases not matched to a gene: 8. CDR3 length equals 15 residues. Sequenced material: CD4+ or CD8+ T cells sorted from blood, taken in a trial of the OX40 agonist ivuxolimab. This TCR was sampled from an adult with an advanced solid tumor such as melanoma, head and neck, liver or kidney cancer. V usage is TRBV2 and J usage is TRBJ2-3; TRBD2 agrees at 9 bases. The CDR3 sequence is CASGIAGASTDTQYF. The CDR3 coding sequence is TGTGCCAGCGGTATAGCGGGAGCCTCCACAGATACGCAGTATTTT.